Here is one T cell receptor (beta chain) with its context. No antigen is known for it. This entry comes from a study of immune evolution from preneoplasia to lung adenocarcinoma. The overall study: HLA loss of heterozygosity: 6% to 7.5% AIS, over 12% MIA, more than 25% ADC, none AAH.

Nucleic acids came from premalignant or tumor cells enriched by macro-dissection. This CDR3 comprises 14 residues. Germline V CDR1 and CDR2: LNHDA, SQIVND (reference sequence). V lost 8 bases to trimming and J lost 1 base, with 11 bases between them. Study-level findings and limits: Highest clonality occurred in KRAS-mutant, not EGFR-mutant or double wild-type, nodules. From normal lung to invasive adenocarcinoma, top clone frequencies appeared to decrease.

Profiling relied on immunoSEQ multiplex PCR, and the TCRdb table lists in-frame clones only, not all of them. The sample has some 5,000 clones; over 75% are singletons. Sequencing was carried out using FFPE minimally invasive lung adenocarcinoma tissue. This receptor was obtained from a person aged 50-69 years with lung adenocarcinoma. The J gene is TRBJ2-2, the V gene TRBV19, with TRBD1 as a possible D gene (5 bases). CDR3 in amino acids: CASSFDRNTGELFF. The CDR3 DNA follows: TGTGCCAGTTCCTTTGACAGGAACACCGGGGAGCTGTTTTTT.